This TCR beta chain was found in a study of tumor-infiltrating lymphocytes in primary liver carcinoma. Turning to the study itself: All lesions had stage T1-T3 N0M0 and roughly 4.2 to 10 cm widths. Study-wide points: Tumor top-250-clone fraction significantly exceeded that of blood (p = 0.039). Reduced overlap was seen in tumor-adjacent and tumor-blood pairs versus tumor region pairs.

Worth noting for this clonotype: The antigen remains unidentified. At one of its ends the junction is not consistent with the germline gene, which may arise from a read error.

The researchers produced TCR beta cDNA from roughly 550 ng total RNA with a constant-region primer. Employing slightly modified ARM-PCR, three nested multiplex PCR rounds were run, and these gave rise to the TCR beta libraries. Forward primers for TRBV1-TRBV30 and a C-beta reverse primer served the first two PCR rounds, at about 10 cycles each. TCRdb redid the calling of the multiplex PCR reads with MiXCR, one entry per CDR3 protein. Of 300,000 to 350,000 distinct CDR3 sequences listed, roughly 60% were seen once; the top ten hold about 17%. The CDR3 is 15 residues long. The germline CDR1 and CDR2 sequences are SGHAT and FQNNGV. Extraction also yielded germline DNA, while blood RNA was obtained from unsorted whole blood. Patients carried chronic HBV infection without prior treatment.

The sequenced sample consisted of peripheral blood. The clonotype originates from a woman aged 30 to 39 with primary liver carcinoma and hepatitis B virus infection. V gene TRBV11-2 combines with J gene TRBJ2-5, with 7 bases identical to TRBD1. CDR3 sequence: CTSSLYQGDQETRYF. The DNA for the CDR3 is TGTACCAGCAGCTTATATCAGGGGGACCAAGAGACCCGGTACTTC. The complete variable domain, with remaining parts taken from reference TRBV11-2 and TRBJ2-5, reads EAGVAQSPRYKIIEKRQSVAFWCNPISGHATLYWYQQILGQGPKLLIQFQNNGVVDDSQLPKDRFSAERLKGVDSTLKIQPAKLEDSAVYLCTSSLYQGDQETRYFGPGTRLLVL.